The 15 T cell receptor beta chains reported below all come from one sample, sequenced in a study of CD8 T cells in ankylosing spondylitis. TCRdb analysed the 5' RACE reads with MiXCR anew, one entry per CDR3 protein. This table has some 250,000 distinct CDR3 sequences, roughly a quarter appearing once. Sequencing used blood, either unsorted or a sorted T cell fraction (not recorded which). The receptors come from a male donor with ankylosing spondylitis or in good health (not recorded which).

In this sample, this clonotype turned up many times. DNA for the CDR3: TGTGCCAGCAGGGGTTGGGCAGGGAGGATTGAGCAGTTCTTC. Translating gives CASRGWAGRIEQFF. The chain employs TRBV6-2 or TRBV6-3 and TRBJ2-1; D perhaps matches TRBD2 (6 bases). Between the trimmed V and J ends, which lost 6 bases and 9 bases, there was a span of 18 bases. Per germline, CDR1 MNHEY and CDR2 SVGEGT. The CDR3 covers 14 residues.

The chain employs TRBV6-5 and TRBJ2-3; D gene ambiguous. The CDR3 is 16 amino acids. The germline CDR1 and CDR2 sequences are MNHEY and SVGAGI. V was clipped by 7 bases and J by 0 bases, with 17 bases between them. This CDR3 reads CASILGTPISTDTQYF. In DNA, the CDR3 is TGTGCCAGCATTCTCGGAACCCCGATCAGCACAGATACGCAGTATTTT.

The table lists this clonotype with many counts. V usage is TRBV28 and J usage is TRBJ2-2; tentatively, D is TRBD2 (6 bases). This CDR3 region has 13 residues. V shed 11 bases and J shed 6 bases, with 16 bases lying between them. In germline, CDR1 is MDHEN, CDR2 SYDVKM. The DNA of the CDR3 is TGTGCCGGGGACTTACAGCCGTCCGGGGAGCTGTTTTTT. Translated, it gives CAGDLQPSGELFF. Filled out from reference TRBV28 and TRBJ2-2, the complete variable domain reads DVKVTQSSRYLVKRTGEKVFLECVQDMDHENMFWYRQDPGLGLRLIYFSYDVKMKEKGDIPEGYSVSREKKERFSLILESASTNQTSMYLCAGDLQPSGELFFGEGSRLTVL.

This clonotype was recorded many times. This chain connects TRBV10-2 to TRBJ1-1; D not resolved. The CDR3 length is 12 residues. Germline-derived CDR1 and CDR2 are WSHSY and SAAADI. The ends were cut back, 3 bases at V and 3 bases at J, with 5 bases in the middle. This CDR3 reads CASSDRDTEAFF. The CDR3 DNA follows: TGCGCCAGCAGTGATCGGGACACTGAAGCTTTCTTT.

This clonotype has a handful of counts. V usage is TRBV29-1 and J usage is TRBJ2-1; weak D call: TRBD1 (6 bases). Between the trimmed V and J ends, which lost 3 bases and 4 bases, there was a span of 7 bases. The CDR3 is made up of 12 amino acids. Per germline, CDR1 SQVTM and CDR2 ANQGSEA. For the CDR3, the DNA is TGCAGCGTTGACGGACAGTACAATGAGCAGTTCTTC. The encoded protein is CSVDGQYNEQFF.

In its sample, this clonotype was seen once. The chain has TRBV10-2 and TRBJ2-3; D remains ambiguous. V lost 1 base and J 0 bases, leaving 8 bases between the germline ends. CDR1 WSHSY and CDR2 SAAADI come from the germline V gene. The CDR3 is 15 residues long. The DNA of the CDR3 is TGCGCCAGCAGTGAGTTCGCCAGGAGCACAGATACGCAGTATTTT. Encoded protein: CASSEFARSTDTQYF.

This clonotype was seen a handful of times. The J gene is TRBJ2-3, the V gene TRBV20-1; 9 bases fit TRBD2. The V segment lost 6 bases and the J segment 5 bases; nucleotides outside the gene matches: 12. The CDR3 runs 15 residues. Per the germline V gene, CDR1 is DFQATT and CDR2 is SNEGSKA (reference sequence). The chain's CDR3 is CSALPGRGGRDTQYF. Here the CDR3 DNA reads TGCAGTGCCCTTCCCGGGCGGGGGGGCCGAGATACGCAGTATTTT.

This chain joins TRBV12-3 or TRBV12-4 and TRBJ1-5; 9 positions match TRBD1. The V gene end was trimmed by 6 bases and the J gene end by 7 bases; junction bases not matched to a gene: 7. The CDR3 sequence is 14 residues long. The CDR3 spells CASRQQGANQPQHF. Here the CDR3 DNA reads TGTGCCAGCAGACAACAGGGGGCAAACCAGCCCCAGCATTTT.

This chain uses TRBV12-3 or TRBV12-4 with TRBJ1-2, with D possibly matching TRBD1 (6 bases). With 6 bases removed from V and 5 bases from J, the gap between germline ends came to 16 bases. The CDR3 has 14 amino acids. CDR3 residues: CASRDAGVEYGYTF. The CDR3 region has the DNA TGTGCCAGCAGAGACGCAGGGGTAGAATATGGCTACACCTTC.

This clonotype was counted a few times. V and J are TRBV15 and TRBJ1-5; possible D gene TRBD1, 6 bases. The CDR3 totals 18 residues. Germline-derived CDR1 and CDR2 are LNHNV and YYDKDF (reference sequence). Trimming stripped 0 bases from V and 0 bases from J, with 15 bases between. The chain's CDR3 is CATSRDRQAWASNQPQHF. CDR3 sequence (DNA): TGTGCCACCAGCAGAGATAGACAGGCCTGGGCTAGCAATCAGCCCCAGCATTTT. The full variable domain, rest sourced from reference TRBV15 and TRBJ1-5, is DAMVIQNPRYQVTQFGKPVTLSCSQTLNHNVMYWYQQKSSQAPKLLFHYYDKDFNNEADTPDNFQSRRPNTSFCFLDIRSPGLGDTAMYLCATSRDRQAWASNQPQHFGDGTRLSIL.

This rearrangement joins TRBV11-1 to TRBJ2-2; D not resolved. CDR3 length: 14 residues. Trimming pared 5 bases from V and 0 bases from J, leaving 7 bases between. Germline V lookup: CDR1 SGHAT, CDR2 FQDESV (reference sequence). As DNA, the CDR3 is TGTGCCAGCAGCCCCCCCCCGAACACCGGGGAGCTGTTTTTT. This sequence encodes CASSPPPNTGELFF.

This clonotype was detected a few times. This chain uses TRBV20-1 with TRBJ2-1; unclear D gene. V lost 3 bases and J lost 9, with 6 bases in between. In germline, CDR1 is DFQATT, CDR2 SNEGSKA (reference sequence). The CDR3 spans 10 residues. The CDR3 reads CSASMGEQFF. Written as DNA, the CDR3 is TGCAGTGCTAGCATGGGTGAGCAGTTCTTC.

The chain carries TRBV20-1 and TRBJ2-3; 12 bases are a match to TRBD2. Germline V lookup: CDR1 DFQATT, CDR2 SNEGSKA (reference sequence). This CDR3 is 18 amino acids long. J was trimmed by 1 base and V by 3 bases; bases with no gene match: 11. CDR3 region: CSASSPSGGAWGTDTQYF. The CDR3 bases are TGCAGTGCTAGCTCCCCTAGCGGGGGGGCCTGGGGCACAGATACGCAGTATTTT.

The chain joins TRBV15 to TRBJ2-1; 10 positions match TRBD1. V lost 8 bases, J lost 9 bases, and 7 bases stayed unmatched. This CDR3 region has 13 residues. In germline, CDR1 is LNHNV, CDR2 YYDKDF (reference sequence). The CDR3 sequence is CATSGTGVSEQFF. The CDR3 nucleotides are TGTGCCACCTCCGGGACAGGGGTGAGTGAGCAGTTCTTC.

This clonotype was counted only a few times. This sequence joins TRBV5-6 and TRBJ2-5, with 9 nucleotides matching TRBD2. The germline CDR1 and CDR2 sequences are SGHDT and YYEEEE. The junction had 9 bases not matched to a gene; V was cut back by 1 base and J by 5 bases. The CDR3 covers 16 residues. For the CDR3, the DNA is TGTGCCAGCAGCTTGCAAGCGGGGGGAGTGGCTGAGACCCAGTACTTC. Its protein is CASSLQAGGVAETQYF.